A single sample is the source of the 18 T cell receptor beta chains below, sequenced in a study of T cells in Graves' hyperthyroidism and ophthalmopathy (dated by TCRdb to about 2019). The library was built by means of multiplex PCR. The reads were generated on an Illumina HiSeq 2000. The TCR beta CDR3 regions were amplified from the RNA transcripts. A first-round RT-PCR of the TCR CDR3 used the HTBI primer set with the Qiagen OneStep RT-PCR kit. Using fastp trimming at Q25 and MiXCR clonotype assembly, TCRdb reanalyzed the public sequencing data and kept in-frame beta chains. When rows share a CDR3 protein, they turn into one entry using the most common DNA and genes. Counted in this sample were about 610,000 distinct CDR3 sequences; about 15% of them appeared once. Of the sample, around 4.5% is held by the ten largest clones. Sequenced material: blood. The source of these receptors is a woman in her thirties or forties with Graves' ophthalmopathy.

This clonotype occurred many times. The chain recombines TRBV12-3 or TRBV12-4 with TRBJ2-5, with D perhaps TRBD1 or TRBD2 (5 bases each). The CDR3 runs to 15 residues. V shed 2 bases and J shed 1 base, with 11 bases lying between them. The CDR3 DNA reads TGTGCCAGCAGTTTACACGGGGCCACCCAAGAGACCCAGTACTTC. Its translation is CASSLHGATQETQYF.

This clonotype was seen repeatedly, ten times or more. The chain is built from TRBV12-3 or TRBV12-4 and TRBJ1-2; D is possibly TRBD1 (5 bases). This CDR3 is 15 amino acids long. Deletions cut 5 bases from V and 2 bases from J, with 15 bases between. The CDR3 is CASSPNRGDNYGYTF. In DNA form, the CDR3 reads TGTGCCAGCAGTCCCAACCGGGGCGACAACTATGGCTACACCTTC.

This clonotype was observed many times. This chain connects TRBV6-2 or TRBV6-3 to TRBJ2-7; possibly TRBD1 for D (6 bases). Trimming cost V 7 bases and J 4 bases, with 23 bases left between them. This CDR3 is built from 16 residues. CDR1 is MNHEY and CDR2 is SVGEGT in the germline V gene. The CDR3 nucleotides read TGTGCCAGCACCCAAACTGGACAGTCGGGTTTGTACGAGCAGTACTTC. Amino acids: CASTQTGQSGLYEQYF.

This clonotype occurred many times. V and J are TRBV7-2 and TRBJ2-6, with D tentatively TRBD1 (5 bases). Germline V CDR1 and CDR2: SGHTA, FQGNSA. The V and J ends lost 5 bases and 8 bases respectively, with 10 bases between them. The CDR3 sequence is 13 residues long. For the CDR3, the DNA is TGTGCCAGCAGCCCGACAGTTTCCAACGTCCTGACTTTC. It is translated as CASSPTVSNVLTF.

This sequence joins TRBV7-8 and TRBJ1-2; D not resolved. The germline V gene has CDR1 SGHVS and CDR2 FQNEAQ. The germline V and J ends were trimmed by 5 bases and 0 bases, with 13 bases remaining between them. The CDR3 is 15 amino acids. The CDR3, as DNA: TGTGCCAGCAGCCCCCGAGTGGGGACTAACTATGGCTACACCTTC. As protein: CASSPRVGTNYGYTF.

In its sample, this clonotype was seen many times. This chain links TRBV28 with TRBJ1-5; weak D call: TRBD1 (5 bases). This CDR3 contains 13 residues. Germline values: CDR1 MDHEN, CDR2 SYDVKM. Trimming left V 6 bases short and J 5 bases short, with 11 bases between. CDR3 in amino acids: CASRDREDQPQHF. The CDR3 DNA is TGTGCCAGCAGAGACAGAGAAGATCAGCCCCAGCATTTT.

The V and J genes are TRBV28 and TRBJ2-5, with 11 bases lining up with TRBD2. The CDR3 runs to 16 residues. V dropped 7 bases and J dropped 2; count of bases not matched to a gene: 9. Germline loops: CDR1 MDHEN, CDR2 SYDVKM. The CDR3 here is CASTYPGTSGQETQYF. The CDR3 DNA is TGTGCCAGCACCTATCCCGGGACTAGCGGACAAGAGACCCAGTACTTC. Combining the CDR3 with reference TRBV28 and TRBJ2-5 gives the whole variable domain DVKVTQSSRYLVKRTGEKVFLECVQDMDHENMFWYRQDPGLGLRLIYFSYDVKMKEKGDIPEGYSVSREKKERFSLILESASTNQTSMYLCASTYPGTSGQETQYFGPGTRLLVL.

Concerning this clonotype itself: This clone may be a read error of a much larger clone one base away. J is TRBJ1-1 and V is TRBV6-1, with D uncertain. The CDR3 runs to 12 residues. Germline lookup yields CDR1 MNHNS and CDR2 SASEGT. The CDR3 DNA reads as TGTGCCATCAGTGGGGAGAACACTGAAGCTTTCTTT. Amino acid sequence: CAISGENTEAFF.

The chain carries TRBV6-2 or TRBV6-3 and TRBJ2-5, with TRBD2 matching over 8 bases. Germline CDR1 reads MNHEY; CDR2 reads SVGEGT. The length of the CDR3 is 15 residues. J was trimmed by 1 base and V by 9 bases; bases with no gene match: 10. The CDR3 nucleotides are TGTGCCAGTTTAGCGGGACCCGGGGTCCAAGAGACCCAGTACTTC. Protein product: CASLAGPGVQETQYF.

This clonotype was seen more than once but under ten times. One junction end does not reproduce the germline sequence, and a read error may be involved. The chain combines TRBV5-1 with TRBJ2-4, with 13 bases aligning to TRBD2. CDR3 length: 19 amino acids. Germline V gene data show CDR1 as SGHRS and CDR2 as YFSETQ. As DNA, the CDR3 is TGCACCAGCAGCTTGGTCGGACTAGCGGGAGATGGGGCCAAAAACATTCAGTACTTC. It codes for CTSSLVGLAGDGAKNIQYF.

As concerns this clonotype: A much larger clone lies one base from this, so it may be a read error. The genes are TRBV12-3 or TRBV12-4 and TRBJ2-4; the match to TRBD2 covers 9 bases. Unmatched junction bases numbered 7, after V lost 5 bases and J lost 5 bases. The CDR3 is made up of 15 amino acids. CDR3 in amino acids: CASSEIAGVENIQYF. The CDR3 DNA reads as TGTGCCAGCAGTGAAATAGCGGGGGTCGAAAACATTCAGTACTTC.

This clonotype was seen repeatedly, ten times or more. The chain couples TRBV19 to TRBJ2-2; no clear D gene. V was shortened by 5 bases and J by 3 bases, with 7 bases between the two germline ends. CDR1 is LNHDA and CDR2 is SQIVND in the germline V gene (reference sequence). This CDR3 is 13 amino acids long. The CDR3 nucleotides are TGTGCCAGTAGTCACAGCTACACCGGGGAGCTGTTTTTT. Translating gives CASSHSYTGELFF.

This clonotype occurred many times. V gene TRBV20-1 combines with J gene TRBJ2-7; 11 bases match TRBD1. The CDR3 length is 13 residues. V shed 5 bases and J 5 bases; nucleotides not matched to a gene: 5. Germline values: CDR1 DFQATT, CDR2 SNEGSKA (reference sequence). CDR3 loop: CSAQDRGRDEQYF. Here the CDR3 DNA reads TGCAGTGCTCAGGACAGGGGGCGCGACGAGCAGTACTTC.

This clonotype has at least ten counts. The CDR3 region is CASSLGSLATRRGIETQYF. For the CDR3, the DNA is TGTGCCAGCAGCTTAGGAAGTCTAGCGACCCGCCGAGGCATAGAGACCCAGTACTTC. The rearrangement uses TRBV7-8 and TRBJ2-5; possibly TRBD2 for D (6 bases). Germline V gives CDR1 SGHVS, CDR2 FQNEAQ. Between the trimmed V and J ends, which lost 1 base and 4 bases, there was a span of 25 bases. The CDR3 is 19 residues long. Supplemented by reference TRBV7-8 and TRBJ2-5, the full variable domain reads GAGVSQSPRYKVAKRGQDVALRCDPISGHVSLFWYQQALGQGPEFLTYFQNEAQLDKSGLPSDRFFAERPEGSVSTLKIQRTQQEDSAVYLCASSLGSLATRRGIETQYFGPGTRLLVL.

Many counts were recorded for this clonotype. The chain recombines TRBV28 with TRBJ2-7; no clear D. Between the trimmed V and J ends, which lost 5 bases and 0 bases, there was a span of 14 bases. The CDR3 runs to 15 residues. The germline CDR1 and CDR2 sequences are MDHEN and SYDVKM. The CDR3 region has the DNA TGTGCCAGCAGTATTTGGGGTCAGAGCTCCTACGAGCAGTACTTC. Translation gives CASSIWGQSSYEQYF. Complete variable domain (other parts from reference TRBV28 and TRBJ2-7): DVKVTQSSRYLVKRTGEKVFLECVQDMDHENMFWYRQDPGLGLRLIYFSYDVKMKEKGDIPEGYSVSREKKERFSLILESASTNQTSMYLCASSIWGQSSYEQYFGPGTRLTVT.

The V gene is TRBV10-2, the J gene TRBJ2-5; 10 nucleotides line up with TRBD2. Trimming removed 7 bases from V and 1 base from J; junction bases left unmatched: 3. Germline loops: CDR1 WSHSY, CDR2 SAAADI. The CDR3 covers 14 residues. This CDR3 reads CASNSGGRQETQYF. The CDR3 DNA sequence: TGCGCCAGCAATAGCGGGGGGCGCCAAGAGACCCAGTACTTC.

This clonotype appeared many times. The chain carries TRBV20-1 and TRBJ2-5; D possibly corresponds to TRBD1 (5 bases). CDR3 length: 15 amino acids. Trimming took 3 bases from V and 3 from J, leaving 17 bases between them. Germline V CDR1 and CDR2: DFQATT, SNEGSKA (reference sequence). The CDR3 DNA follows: TGCAGTGCTAGCCCCATCGGAGCAGGGAAAGAGACCCAGTACTTC. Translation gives CSASPIGAGKETQYF.

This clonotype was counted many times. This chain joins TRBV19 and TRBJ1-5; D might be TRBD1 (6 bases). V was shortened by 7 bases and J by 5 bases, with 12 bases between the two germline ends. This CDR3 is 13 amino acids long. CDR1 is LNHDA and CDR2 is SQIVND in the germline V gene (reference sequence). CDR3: CASKWGADQPQHF. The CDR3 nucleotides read TGTGCCAGTAAATGGGGGGCTGATCAGCCCCAGCATTTT.